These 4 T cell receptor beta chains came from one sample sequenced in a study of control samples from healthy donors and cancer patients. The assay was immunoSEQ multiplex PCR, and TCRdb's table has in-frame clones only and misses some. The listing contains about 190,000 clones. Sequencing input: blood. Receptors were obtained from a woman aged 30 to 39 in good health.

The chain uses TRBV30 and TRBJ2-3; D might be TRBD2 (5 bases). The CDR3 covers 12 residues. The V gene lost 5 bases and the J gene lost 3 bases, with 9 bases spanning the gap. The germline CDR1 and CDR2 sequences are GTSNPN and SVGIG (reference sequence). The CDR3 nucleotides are TGTGCCTGGCGCCGGGGAACAGATACGCAGTATTTT. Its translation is CAWRRGTDTQYF. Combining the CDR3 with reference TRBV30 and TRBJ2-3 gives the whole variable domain SQTIHQWPATLVQPVGSPLSLECTVEGTSNPNLYWYRQAAGRGLQLLFYSVGIGQISSEVPQNLSASRPQDRQFILSSKKLLLSDSGFYLCAWRRGTDTQYFGPGTRLTVL.

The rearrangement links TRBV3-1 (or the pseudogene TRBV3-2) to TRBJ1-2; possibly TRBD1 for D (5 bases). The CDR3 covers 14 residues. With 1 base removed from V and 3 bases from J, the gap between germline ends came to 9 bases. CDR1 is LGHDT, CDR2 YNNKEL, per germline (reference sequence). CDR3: CASSQGAGYYGYTF. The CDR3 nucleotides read TGTGCCAGCAGCCAAGGGGCAGGGTACTATGGCTACACCTTC.

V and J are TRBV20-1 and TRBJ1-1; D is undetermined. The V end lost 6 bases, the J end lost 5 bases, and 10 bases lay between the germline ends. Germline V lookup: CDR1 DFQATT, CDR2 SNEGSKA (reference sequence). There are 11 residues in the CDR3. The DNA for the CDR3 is TGCAGTGCATCAAGGGAGACTGAAGCTTTCTTT. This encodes CSASRETEAFF.

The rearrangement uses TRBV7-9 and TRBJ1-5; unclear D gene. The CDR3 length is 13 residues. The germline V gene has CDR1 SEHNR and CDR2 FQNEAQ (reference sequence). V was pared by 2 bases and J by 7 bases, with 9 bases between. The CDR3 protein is CASSLLEGQPQHF. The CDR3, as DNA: TGTGCCAGCAGCTTACTTGAAGGACAGCCCCAGCATTTT.